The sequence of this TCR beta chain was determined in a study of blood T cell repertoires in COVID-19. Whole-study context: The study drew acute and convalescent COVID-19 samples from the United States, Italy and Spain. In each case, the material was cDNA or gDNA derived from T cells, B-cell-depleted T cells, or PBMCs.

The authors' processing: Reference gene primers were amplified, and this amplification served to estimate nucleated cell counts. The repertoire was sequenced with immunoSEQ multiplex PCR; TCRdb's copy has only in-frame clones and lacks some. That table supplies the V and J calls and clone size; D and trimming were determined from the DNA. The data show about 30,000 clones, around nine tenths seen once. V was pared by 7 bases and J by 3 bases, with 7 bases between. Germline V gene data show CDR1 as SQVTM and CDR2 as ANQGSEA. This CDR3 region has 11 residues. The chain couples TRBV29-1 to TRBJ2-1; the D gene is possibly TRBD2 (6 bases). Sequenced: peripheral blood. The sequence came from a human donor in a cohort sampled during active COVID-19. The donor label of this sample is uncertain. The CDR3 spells CSAGSYNEQFF. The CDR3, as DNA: TGCAGCGCCGGGAGCTACAATGAGCAGTTCTTC.